The 25 T cell receptor beta chains below were found in one sample sequenced in a study of T cell responses to AZD1222 COVID-19 vaccine. The data were produced by immunoSEQ multiplex PCR, yet TCRdb's version contains in-frame clones alone and is incomplete. The sample contains under 110,000 clones, more than 85% of which appear only once. The starting material was peripheral blood, obtained on day 0 of AZD1222 vaccination. All receptors derive from an adult in good health.

The chain's CDR3 is CASSLQTSGLGETQYF. The CDR3, as DNA: TGTGCCAGCTCACTCCAGACTAGCGGCTTAGGGGAGACCCAGTACTTC. The chain employs TRBV18 and TRBJ2-5, with 9 positions matching TRBD2. The junction had 11 bases not matched to a gene; V was cut back by 4 bases and J by 5 bases. This CDR3 is 16 amino acids long. CDR1 and CDR2 from the germline V gene are KGHSH and LQKENI.

This CDR3 reads CASSHSSGTAYEQYF. In DNA form, the CDR3 reads TGTGCCAGCAGCCACTCTAGCGGGACAGCCTACGAGCAGTACTTC. The genes are TRBV3-1 (or the pseudogene TRBV3-2) and TRBJ2-7; TRBD2 matches 9 bases. Trimming cost V 3 bases and J 2 bases; bases outside gene matches: 5. The CDR3 has 15 amino acids. Per germline, CDR1 LGHDT and CDR2 YNNKEL (reference sequence).

The chain recombines TRBV5-1 with TRBJ2-5; 9 nucleotides line up with TRBD2. The CDR3 extends over 15 amino acids. V was pared by 0 bases and J by 5 bases, with 5 bases of the junction left unmatched. Germline V lookup: CDR1 SGHRS, CDR2 YFSETQ. The CDR3, as DNA: TGCGCCAGCAGCTTGGCCTGGCGGGAGGGTGAGACCCAGTACTTC. Protein sequence: CASSLAWREGETQYF. The full variable domain, with the rest looked up from reference TRBV5-1 and TRBJ2-5, is KAGVTQTPRYLIKTRGQQVTLSCSPISGHRSVSWYQQTPGQGLQFLFEYFSETQRNKGNFPGRFSGRQFSNSRSEMNVSTLELGDSALYLCASSLAWREGETQYFGPGTRLLVL.

The chain carries TRBV7-2 and TRBJ1-3; tentative D call: TRBD1 (5 bases). Looked up from germline, CDR1 is SGHTA and CDR2 is FQGNSA. Trimming took off 1 base at V and 2 bases at J, with 12 bases between the two ends. CDR3 size: 16 residues. In nucleotides, the CDR3 is TGTGCCAGCAGCTTAGGACTGGGGCGGACTGGAAACACCATATATTTT. It encodes CASSLGLGRTGNTIYF.

Here the CDR3 reads CASHPPGNTIYF. In DNA form, the CDR3 reads TGTGCCAGCCACCCCCCGGGAAACACCATATATTTT. The chain links TRBV2 to TRBJ1-3; D remains ambiguous. Trimming stripped 8 bases from V and 4 bases from J, with 9 bases between. The CDR3 loop spans 12 amino acids. The germline V gene encodes CDR1 SNHLY and CDR2 FYNNEI.

This clone was detected once. One end of the junction fails to match germline, which may point to a read error. J is TRBJ2-3 and V is TRBV2; tentative D call: TRBD1 (6 bases). Germline CDR1 and CDR2: SNHLY and FYNNEI. CDR3 length: 18 amino acids. As DNA, the CDR3 is TGTGCCAGCAGGGAAGTCTTACGGGACACAATCAGCACAGATACGCAGTATTTT. It encodes CASREVLRDTISTDTQYF.

The CDR3 protein is CASSPGFRQVANEKLFF. CDR3 bases: TGCGCCAGCAGCCCGGGATTCAGACAGGTTGCTAATGAAAAACTGTTTTTT. The chain links TRBV5-1 to TRBJ1-4; D perhaps matches TRBD1 (6 bases). This CDR3 comprises 17 residues. CDR1 and CDR2 (germline): SGHRS, YFSETQ. V dropped 4 bases and J dropped 3 bases, with 19 bases sitting between them. Variable domain in full (rest from reference TRBV5-1 and TRBJ1-4): KAGVTQTPRYLIKTRGQQVTLSCSPISGHRSVSWYQQTPGQGLQFLFEYFSETQRNKGNFPGRFSGRQFSNSRSEMNVSTLELGDSALYLCASSPGFRQVANEKLFFGSGTQLSVL.

CDR3 DNA sequence: TGCGCCAGCAGCTTCGATGGAGGGGACCCTTACAATGAGCAGTTCTTC. Its protein is CASSFDGGDPYNEQFF. The chain joins TRBV5-1 to TRBJ2-1, with D perhaps TRBD2 (6 bases). CDR3 length equals 16 residues. V was cut by 2 bases and J by 4 bases, with 16 bases left in between. Looked up from germline, CDR1 is SGHRS and CDR2 is YFSETQ.

This clone was observed a single time. The chain combines TRBV11-2 with TRBJ2-1; the D is unclear. Germline CDR1 reads SGHAT; CDR2 reads FQNNGV. The CDR3 consists of 14 residues. V lost 1 base and J lost 6, with 10 bases in between. CDR3 in amino acids: CASSLVGSRNEQFF. CDR3 DNA: TGTGCCAGCAGCTTAGTCGGGTCTCGCAATGAGCAGTTCTTC.

The CDR3 region has the DNA TGTGCCAGCAGCGCTGGGCCGGAGAACTCCTACGAGCAGTACTTC. It yields the protein CASSAGPENSYEQYF. The V and J genes are TRBV3-1 (or the pseudogene TRBV3-2) and TRBJ2-7; D gene uncertain. Between the trimmed V and J ends, which lost 5 bases and 0 bases, there was a span of 14 bases. Germline values: CDR1 LGHDT, CDR2 YNNKEL (reference sequence). This CDR3 has 15 amino acids.

The rearrangement uses TRBV4-1 and TRBJ1-5; a weak D match, TRBD1 (5 bases). The germline V gene has CDR1 MGHRA and CDR2 YSYEKL. The CDR3 is made up of 14 amino acids. V lost 2 bases and J 3 bases, leaving 8 bases between the germline ends. CDR3 in DNA: TGCGCCAGCAGCCAACAGGGCTACAATCAGCCCCAGCATTTT. It encodes CASSQQGYNQPQHF.

CDR3 DNA sequence: TGTGCCAGCAGCTTCCGGGACCCGCCAGGCGTCGATGAAAAACTGTTTTTT. Translation: CASSFRDPPGVDEKLFF. This chain connects TRBV11-3 to TRBJ1-4, with a possible D match to TRBD1 (5 bases). The V gene's germline CDR1 is SGHNT and CDR2 YENEEA. The V end lost 3 bases, the J end lost 6 bases, and 20 bases lay between the germline ends. This CDR3 comprises 17 residues. The whole variable domain, filled in from reference TRBV11-3 and TRBJ1-4, reads EAGVVQSPRYKIIEKKQPVAFWCNPISGHNTLYWYLQNLGQGPELLIRYENEEAVDDSQLPKDRFSAERLKGVDSTLKIQPAELGDSAVYLCASSFRDPPGVDEKLFFGSGTQLSVL.

CDR3 bases: TGTGCCAGCAGCCCCGAGAGGGTGAACACTGAAGCTTTCTTT. This translates into CASSPERVNTEAFF. This chain uses TRBV5-5 with TRBJ1-1; D remains unclear. The germline gives CDR1 SGHKS, CDR2 YYEKEE (reference sequence). Trimming stripped 4 bases from V and 0 bases from J, with 10 bases between. This CDR3 spans 14 amino acids.

This clone was found a few times. The chain combines TRBV5-6 with TRBJ2-7; tentatively, D is TRBD2 (6 bases). Trimming removed 4 bases from V and 7 bases from J, with 18 bases in between. Germline CDR1 SGHDT, CDR2 YYEEEE. The length of the CDR3 is 14 residues. The CDR3 DNA reads TGTGCCAGCAGCATAGCAATGGGCGCGGGGGAGCAGTACTTC. This gives the protein CASSIAMGAGEQYF.

The chain is built from TRBV28 and TRBJ2-2, with 11 bases that match TRBD2. The CDR3 is 15 amino acids. The germline V gene has CDR1 MDHEN and CDR2 SYDVKM. V dropped 7 bases and J dropped 4; count of bases not matched to a gene: 5. DNA for the CDR3: TGTGCCAGCATCGCCCTAGCGGGAGGCACCGGGGAGCTGTTTTTT. It translates to CASIALAGGTGELFF.

The gene calls are TRBV3-1 (or the pseudogene TRBV3-2) and TRBJ2-3, with no clear D. Trimming shortened V by 2 bases and J by 4 bases, and 10 bases separated the two germline ends. This CDR3 region has 14 residues. Germline values: CDR1 LGHDT, CDR2 YNNKEL (reference sequence). The CDR3 DNA is TGTGCCAGCAGCCAAAGTTCCCGCCCAGATACGCAGTATTTT. Translating gives CASSQSSRPDTQYF.

The V call is TRBV7-6, the J call TRBJ2-2; TRBD1 might be the D (6 bases). The CDR3 loop spans 15 amino acids. The V gene lost 4 bases and the J gene lost 0 bases, with 9 bases spanning the gap. Germline values: CDR1 SGHVS, CDR2 FNYEAQ. In DNA form, the CDR3 reads TGTGCCAGCAGCTCTGGGACAACGAACACCGGGGAGCTGTTTTTT. It translates to CASSSGTTNTGELFF.

This clone appeared a few times. The chain uses TRBV7-9 and TRBJ1-5; 9 bases match TRBD1. Germline CDR1 is SEHNR and CDR2 is FQNEAQ (reference sequence). V lost 5 bases to trimming and J lost 0 bases; unmatched junction nucleotides: 8. CDR3 length: 17 residues. The CDR3 sequence is CASSPGTGIYSNQPQHF. The CDR3 bases are TGTGCCAGCAGCCCAGGGACAGGGATCTATAGCAATCAGCCCCAGCATTTT. The full variable domain, completed using reference TRBV7-9 and TRBJ1-5, is DTGVSQNPRHKITKRGQNVTFRCDPISEHNRLYWYRQTLGQGPEFLTYFQNEAQLEKSRLLSDRFSAERPKGSFSTLEIQRTEQGDSAMYLCASSPGTGIYSNQPQHFGDGTRLSIL.

The table lists this clone with a few counts. J is TRBJ2-7 and V is TRBV7-2; D ambiguous. Deletions cut 7 bases from V and 5 bases from J, with 15 bases between. This CDR3 contains 13 residues. CDR1 is SGHTA, CDR2 FQGNSA, per germline. In nucleotides, the CDR3 is TGTGCCAGCACCCCGAGGTTTGGCAACGAGCAGTACTTC. The encoded protein is CASTPRFGNEQYF.

This chain uses TRBV10-3 with TRBJ2-3, with a weak D call TRBD2 (6 bases). CDR3 size: 16 residues. V lost 4 bases to trimming and J lost 0 bases, with 14 bases between them. CDR1 is ENHRY, CDR2 SYGVKD, per germline. The CDR3 region has the DNA TGTGCCATCAGTGTCTTAGCGGCTACTAGCACAGATACGCAGTATTTT. This translates into CAISVLAATSTDTQYF.

V is TRBV28 and J is TRBJ2-4; 7 nucleotides align to TRBD1. V lost 7 bases, J lost 0 bases, and 9 bases stayed unmatched. This CDR3 is built from 16 residues. The germline gives CDR1 MDHEN, CDR2 SYDVKM. The CDR3, as DNA: TGTGCCAGCATTAACAGGGGCGGATTAGCCAAAAACATTCAGTACTTC. Residues: CASINRGGLAKNIQYF.

On this clone itself: At one of its ends the junction is not consistent with the germline gene, which may arise from a read error. This chain uses TRBV24-1 with TRBJ2-7; 9 bases line up with TRBD2. Germline CDR1 is KGHDR and CDR2 is SFDVKD. The CDR3 is 19 amino acids. This CDR3 is CATSGPTCLLAGFSYEQYF. For the CDR3, the DNA is TGTGCCACAAGTGGGCCAACGTGCCTACTAGCGGGTTTCTCCTACGAGCAGTACTTC.

The rearrangement uses TRBV29-1 and TRBJ1-1; a weak D match, TRBD1 (5 bases). V lost 5 bases, J lost 1 base, and 11 bases lay in between. This CDR3 contains 13 residues. The V gene's germline CDR1 is SQVTM and CDR2 ANQGSEA. The CDR3: CSVLRTPNTEAFF. CDR3 sequence (DNA): TGCAGCGTTTTAAGGACACCGAACACTGAAGCTTTCTTT.

Regarding this clone: The same CDR3 arises from other DNA sequences in this sample as well. The J gene is TRBJ1-5, the V gene TRBV7-9; 7 nucleotides agree with TRBD1. This CDR3 has 14 residues. The germline V gene has CDR1 SEHNR and CDR2 FQNEAQ (reference sequence). The J segment lost 7 bases and the V segment lost 1 base, leaving 4 bases of the junction unmatched. The CDR3 nucleotides are TGTGCCAGCAGCTTAGGACAGGGAGGACAGCCCCAGCATTTT. This codes for CASSLGQGGQPQHF. Complete variable domain (other parts from reference TRBV7-9 and TRBJ1-5): DTGVSQNPRHKITKRGQNVTFRCDPISEHNRLYWYRQTLGQGPEFLTYFQNEAQLEKSRLLSDRFSAERPKGSFSTLEIQRTEQGDSAMYLCASSLGQGGQPQHFGDGTRLSIL.

The genes are TRBV5-1 and TRBJ2-5; 7 positions match TRBD1. The germline V gene has CDR1 SGHRS and CDR2 YFSETQ. This CDR3 contains 13 residues. J gave up 5 bases and V 4 bases, and 5 bases lay outside the gene matches. The CDR3 protein is CASSLRGRETQYF. DNA of the CDR3: TGCGCCAGCAGCCTGAGGGGGCGGGAGACCCAGTACTTC.